The next 12 T cell receptor beta chains were all read from a single sample in a study of cytomegalovirus exposure and HLA in healthy donors. The PCR contained 60 Vbeta and 13 Jbeta primers. The table came from immunoSEQ multiplex PCR; TCRdb's copy has only in-frame clones and leaves some out. The table records around 200,000 clones, 75% to 85% of them present only once. The sequencing input was PBMCs. Every receptor here comes from a girl aged 2-15 years in good health and CMV-seropositive.

J is TRBJ2-7 and V is TRBV27; weak D call: TRBD2 (7 bases). The ends were cut back, 2 bases at V and 4 bases at J, with 15 bases in the middle. Germline V gene lookup returns CDR1 MNHEY and CDR2 SMNVEV (reference sequence). This CDR3 contains 15 residues. CDR3 sequence (DNA): TGTGCCAGCAGTTTAAGGGGGGGGCTGTCGTACGAGCAGTACTTC. This sequence encodes CASSLRGGLSYEQYF.

CDR3: CATSADRGGIYGYTF. The CDR3 DNA reads as TGTGCCACCAGCGCAGACCGGGGGGGGATCTATGGCTACACCTTC. The chain employs TRBV15 and TRBJ1-2, with D possibly matching TRBD1 (5 bases). The CDR3 totals 15 residues. V lost 5 bases to trimming and J lost 4 bases, with 17 bases between them. The germline gives CDR1 LNHNV, CDR2 YYDKDF (reference sequence).

This chain uses TRBV15 with TRBJ2-7; D may be TRBD2 (6 bases). With 1 base removed from V and 1 base from J, the gap between germline ends came to 8 bases. The V gene's germline CDR1 is LNHNV and CDR2 YYDKDF (reference sequence). This CDR3 has 14 residues. Here the CDR3 reads CATSRGGNSYEQYF. CDR3 in DNA: TGTGCCACCAGCAGAGGCGGGAATTCCTACGAGCAGTACTTC. The full variable domain, rest sourced from reference TRBV15 and TRBJ2-7, is DAMVIQNPRYQVTQFGKPVTLSCSQTLNHNVMYWYQQKSSQAPKLLFHYYDKDFNNEADTPDNFQSRRPNTSFCFLDIRSPGLGDTAMYLCATSRGGNSYEQYFGPGTRLTVT.

The chain has TRBV28 and TRBJ1-5; D might be TRBD1 (6 bases). The CDR3 sequence is 16 residues long. The germline V gene encodes CDR1 MDHEN and CDR2 SYDVKM. Trimming took 3 bases from V and 1 from J, leaving 13 bases between them. Written as DNA, the CDR3 is TGTGCCAGCAGTTTCCAGGGAGGGGGGAGCAATCAGCCCCAGCATTTT. Translation: CASSFQGGGSNQPQHF.

As concerns this clone: This CDR3 is also generated by other DNA sequences in the sample. The chain recombines TRBV2 with TRBJ1-2; possible D gene TRBD1, 6 bases. V was cut by 3 bases and J by 3 bases, with 11 bases left in between. The germline gives CDR1 SNHLY, CDR2 FYNNEI. The CDR3 runs 14 residues. The CDR3 here is CASSEEQGYYGYTF. The CDR3 nucleotides read TGTGCCAGCAGTGAGGAACAGGGATACTATGGCTACACCTTC.

This rearrangement joins TRBV27 to TRBJ1-2; no clear D. This CDR3 region has 15 residues. V shed 6 bases and J shed 0 bases, with 14 bases lying between them. Germline CDR1 reads MNHEY; CDR2 reads SMNVEV (reference sequence). This CDR3 is CASSYQFIPNYGYTF. CDR3 coding DNA: TGTGCCAGCAGCTACCAATTTATACCTAACTATGGCTACACCTTC.

The V call is TRBV7-3, the J call TRBJ2-5, with 11 nucleotides matching TRBD2. The V gene end was trimmed by 6 bases and the J gene end by 5 bases; junction bases not matched to a gene: 5. The germline gives CDR1 SGHTA, CDR2 FQGTGA. CDR3 size: 14 residues. CDR3 amino acids: CASSYSGRAETQYF. DNA of the CDR3: TGTGCCAGCAGTTATAGCGGGAGGGCCGAGACCCAGTACTTC.

The chain combines TRBV28 with TRBJ1-6, with no clear D. CDR1 is MDHEN and CDR2 is SYDVKM in the germline V gene. The CDR3 is 13 residues long. With 3 bases removed from V and 11 bases from J, the gap between germline ends came to 11 bases. CDR3 DNA: TGTGCCAGCAGTTTGCCGGGCGGGACACCCCTCCACTTT. It specifies CASSLPGGTPLHF.

The chain uses TRBV7-6 and TRBJ2-5; unclear D gene. The CDR3 has 12 residues. Between the trimmed V and J ends, which lost 4 bases and 9 bases, there was a span of 12 bases. The germline V gene has CDR1 SGHVS and CDR2 FNYEAQ. CDR3 in DNA: TGTGCCAGCAGCTCCCTCGGAGAAGCCCAGTACTTC. Its protein is CASSSLGEAQYF. Together with reference TRBV7-6 and TRBJ2-5, the CDR3 gives the full variable domain: GAGVSQSPRYKVTKRGQDVALRCDPISGHVSLYWYRQALGQGPEFLTYFNYEAQQDKSGLPNDRFSAERPEGSISTLTIQRTEQRDSAMYRCASSSLGEAQYFGPGTRLLVL.

This chain connects TRBV6-5 to TRBJ2-7; 9 positions agree with TRBD1. The CDR3 extends over 15 amino acids. The V gene end was trimmed by 8 bases and the J gene end by 3 bases; junction bases not matched to a gene: 11. Per the germline V gene, CDR1 is MNHEY and CDR2 is SVGAGI. For the CDR3, the DNA is TGTGCCAGCGGGATATCAGGACAGGGGATCTACGAGCAGTACTTC. Amino acids: CASGISGQGIYEQYF.

V and J are TRBV7-9 and TRBJ2-7, with 11 bases that match TRBD2. CDR1 is SEHNR, CDR2 FQNEAQ, per germline (reference sequence). V was pared by 6 bases and J by 0 bases, with 4 bases of the junction left unmatched. This CDR3 is built from 15 residues. CDR3 loop: CASSTGTSGSYEQYF. For the CDR3, the DNA is TGTGCCAGCAGTACCGGGACTAGCGGCTCCTACGAGCAGTACTTC.

This chain's CDR3 is CASIARGTSGNNEQFF. The CDR3 DNA is TGTGCCAGCATAGCCCGGGGGACTAGCGGAAACAATGAGCAGTTCTTC. The rearrangement uses TRBV27 and TRBJ2-1; TRBD2 matches 11 bases. The CDR3 has 16 amino acids. V dropped 7 bases and J dropped 5; count of bases not matched to a gene: 10. CDR1 and CDR2 from the germline V gene are MNHEY and SMNVEV (reference sequence).